This T cell receptor beta chain was captured in a study of T cell responses to AZD1222 COVID-19 vaccine. Study outcomes and limitations: When two AZD1222 doses had been given, Spike-specific TCR breadth and depth rose. A mostly white British donor set with more females was recruited, and clonal diversity was possibly underestimated. Targets within unmutated variant regions were reportedly found for nearly half of spike-specific TCRs. Baseline serology detected seropositivity in only 5 or 6 AZD1222 recipients.

With regard to this clone: Its cognate antigen is unknown.

Germline V gives CDR1 WSHSY, CDR2 SAAADI. V was cut by 5 bases and J by 5 bases, with 18 bases left in between. CDR3 length: 15 amino acids. Data came from immunoSEQ multiplex PCR; TCRdb stores just in-frame clones and leaves some out. The sample has around 50,000 clones; roughly 80% are singletons. The specimen was peripheral blood, collected on day 0 of AZD1222 vaccination. The chain combines TRBV10-2 with TRBJ2-5, with D perhaps matching TRBD1 (7 bases). This clonotype was sampled from an adult in good health. The CDR3 reads CASSLLTGAGETQYF. The DNA for the CDR3 is TGCGCCAGCAGTCTCCTCACAGGGGCGGGGGAGACCCAGTACTTC.